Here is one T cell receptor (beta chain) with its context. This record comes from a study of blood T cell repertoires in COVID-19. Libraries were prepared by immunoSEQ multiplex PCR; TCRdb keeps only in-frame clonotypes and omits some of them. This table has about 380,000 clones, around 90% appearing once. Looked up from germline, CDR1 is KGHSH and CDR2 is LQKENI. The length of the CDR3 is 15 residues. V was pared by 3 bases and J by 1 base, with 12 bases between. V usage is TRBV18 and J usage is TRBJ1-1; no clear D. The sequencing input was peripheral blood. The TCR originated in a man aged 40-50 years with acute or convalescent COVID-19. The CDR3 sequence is CASSPNYMGNTEAFF. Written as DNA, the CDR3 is TGTGCCAGCTCACCTAACTACATGGGGAACACTGAAGCTTTCTTT. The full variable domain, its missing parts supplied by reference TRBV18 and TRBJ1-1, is NAGVMQNPRHLVRRRGQEARLRCSPMKGHSHVYWYRQLPEEGLKFMVYLQKENIIDESGMPKERFSAEFPKEGPSILRIQQVVRGDSAAYFCASSPNYMGNTEAFFGQGTRLTVV.